Included here is one T cell receptor (beta chain) sequence, with context. Its target is not known. TCRdb called the 5' RACE reads again in MiXCR, with one record for every CDR3 protein. The sample lists about 180,000 distinct CDR3 sequences; 15% to 20% were seen once. This specimen comes from a study of T-cell memory formation after mild COVID-19. Study at large: For the most part, TCR clusters were specific to one donor.

Whole-study results and caveats: Later expanders leaned CD4+, whereas day 15 to 85 contracting clones were balanced CD4/CD8.

Per germline, CDR1 SGHTA and CDR2 FQGNSA. Trimming left V 5 bases short and J 2 bases short, with 10 bases between. This CDR3 is built from 13 residues. The clonotype comes from a young man who had mild COVID-19 (a few samples of this study predate the infection). Cell type and time point are not known. The specimen sequenced was PBMCs or a T cell subset sorted from them (not recorded which). This chain connects TRBV7-2 to TRBJ2-7; weak D call: TRBD2 (6 bases). As DNA, the CDR3 is TGTGCCAGCAGCCCCCGGGGGACCTACGAGCAGTACTTC. Translated: CASSPRGTYEQYF.